Below are 29 T cell receptor beta chains sequenced from a single sample in a study of blood T cell repertoires in COVID-19. This table comes from immunoSEQ multiplex PCR, and its TCRdb copy is limited to in-frame clones, with some not included. The data hold approximately 160,000 clones, with under 90% observed a single time. The sample comprised peripheral blood. The receptors derive from a woman older than 75 with acute or convalescent COVID-19.

V is TRBV24-1 and J is TRBJ2-5, with D tentatively TRBD1 (5 bases). The V gene's germline CDR1 is KGHDR and CDR2 SFDVKD. Trimming removed 9 bases from V and 5 bases from J, with 18 bases in between. The CDR3 extends over 14 amino acids. The CDR3 sequence: CATDYVAGMETQYF. As DNA, the CDR3 is TGTGCCACCGATTATGTGGCAGGGATGGAGACCCAGTACTTC.

The J gene is TRBJ1-1, the V gene TRBV11-2, with TRBD1 identical over 7 bases. Germline CDR1 SGHAT, CDR2 FQNNGV. The CDR3 sequence is 14 residues long. J gave up 1 base and V 5 bases, and 4 bases lay outside the gene matches. Written as DNA, the CDR3 is TGTGCCAGCAGCCTTGGGACAGCGAACACTGAAGCTTTCTTT. It yields the protein CASSLGTANTEAFF.

The chain's CDR3 is CASSFLQGVSQPQHF. CDR3 sequence (DNA): TGTGCCAGCAGTTTCCTTCAGGGGGTGAGTCAGCCCCAGCATTTT. The gene calls are TRBV28 and TRBJ1-5; TRBD1 matches 7 bases. Trimming cost V 3 bases and J 6 bases; bases outside gene matches: 8. CDR1 and CDR2 from the germline V gene are MDHEN and SYDVKM. This CDR3 region has 15 residues.

V is TRBV21-1 and J is TRBJ1-4; whether TRBD1, the table's D call, matches the DNA was not checked. TRBV21-1 is classified as a pseudogene. This CDR3 contains 17 residues. The CDR3 nucleotides are TGTGCCAGCAGCAAGGAGCAGGGGATTTCCACTAATGAAAAACTGTTTTTT. Amino acids: CASSKEQGISTNEKLFF.

This chain links TRBV9 with TRBJ2-3; 8 bases fit TRBD2. CDR1 is SGDLS and CDR2 is YYNGEE in the germline V gene. The junction had 5 bases not matched to a gene; V was cut back by 0 bases and J by 5 bases. This CDR3 comprises 15 residues. The CDR3, as DNA: TGTGCCAGCAGCGTAGCGGGGGGGCTTGGAGATACGCAGTATTTT. It specifies CASSVAGGLGDTQYF. Complete variable domain (other parts from reference TRBV9 and TRBJ2-3): DSGVTQTPKHLITATGQRVTLRCSPRSGDLSVYWYQQSLDQGLQFLIQYYNGEERAKGNILERFSAQQFPDLHSELNLSSLELGDSALYFCASSVAGGLGDTQYFGPGTRLTVL.

This rearrangement joins TRBV7-6 to TRBJ2-1; D perhaps matches TRBD2 (6 bases). The germline V gene encodes CDR1 SGHVS and CDR2 FNYEAQ. This CDR3 has 16 amino acids. Trimming removed 4 bases from V and 0 bases from J, with 13 bases in between. CDR3 nucleotide sequence: TGTGCCAGCAGCTCCGGTGGGGGGAGCTCCTACAATGAGCAGTTCTTC. Translating gives CASSSGGGSSYNEQFF.

This clone came up once. The chain recombines TRBV11-1 with TRBJ2-7; TRBD1 might be the D (5 bases). Trimming pared 4 bases from V and 2 bases from J, leaving 6 bases between. The CDR3 totals 12 residues. Germline CDR1 reads SGHAT; CDR2 reads FQDESV (reference sequence). In nucleotides, the CDR3 is TGTGCCAGCAGCTCGACAGCCTACGAGCAGTACTTC. It is translated as CASSSTAYEQYF.

In this sample, this clone turned up once. This chain links TRBV5-1 with TRBJ1-3; 7 nucleotides match TRBD1. V was pared by 0 bases and J by 2 bases, with 5 bases of the junction left unmatched. The CDR3 has 16 residues. CDR1 is SGHRS and CDR2 is YFSETQ in the germline V gene. The CDR3 is CASSLATGVPGNTIYF. The CDR3 coding sequence is TGCGCCAGCAGCTTGGCCACAGGGGTGCCTGGAAACACCATATATTTT.

A few counts support this clone. V usage is TRBV6-6 and J usage is TRBJ2-7; 8 bases fit TRBD1. This CDR3 contains 14 residues. V was pared by 6 bases and J by 5 bases, with 9 bases of the junction left unmatched. Germline CDR1 MNHNY, CDR2 SVGAGI (reference sequence). For the CDR3, the DNA is TGTGCCAGCAGCCTCGGGACAGGAGGCCACGAGCAGTACTTC. Protein product: CASSLGTGGHEQYF.

The rearrangement uses TRBV30 and TRBJ2-5; TRBD2 matches at 12 bases. This CDR3 has 17 residues. J was trimmed by 3 bases and V by 4 bases; bases with no gene match: 12. Germline V CDR1 and CDR2: GTSNPN, SVGIG (reference sequence). CDR3 loop: CAWTKLEASGREETQYF. The CDR3 DNA sequence: TGTGCCTGGACCAAACTAGAGGCTAGCGGGAGGGAAGAGACCCAGTACTTC.

This chain joins TRBV10-3 and TRBJ1-2; no clear D gene. V dropped 0 bases and J dropped 7 bases, with 9 bases sitting between them. The length of the CDR3 is 13 residues. The germline gives CDR1 ENHRY, CDR2 SYGVKD. The CDR3 spells CAISESGGSGYTF. The CDR3, as DNA: TGTGCCATCAGTGAGTCCGGAGGGAGTGGCTACACCTTC.

This chain joins TRBV7-3 and TRBJ2-1, with a possible D match to TRBD2 (5 bases). Between the trimmed V and J ends, which lost 5 bases and 7 bases, there was a span of 15 bases. Germline V gives CDR1 SGHTA, CDR2 FQGTGA. The CDR3 runs to 14 residues. The CDR3 loop is CASSPARTGNEQFF. In DNA form, the CDR3 reads TGTGCCAGCAGCCCCGCCCGGACTGGGAATGAGCAGTTCTTC.

The V and J genes are TRBV18 and TRBJ1-5; D is perhaps TRBD1 (5 bases). CDR3 length equals 14 residues. V lost 5 bases and J 5 bases, leaving 13 bases between the germline ends. CDR1 and CDR2 (germline): KGHSH, LQKENI. CDR3 DNA: TGTGCCAGCTCAACCGACAGAACATATCAGCCCCAGCATTTT. It translates to CASSTDRTYQPQHF.

This chain links TRBV7-2 with TRBJ1-5; tentatively, D is TRBD1 (6 bases). Deletions cut 4 bases from V and 6 bases from J, with 13 bases between. CDR1 SGHTA and CDR2 FQGNSA come from the germline V gene. The CDR3 consists of 14 residues. The CDR3 sequence: CASSSKGGSQPQHF. The CDR3 nucleotides read TGTGCCAGCAGCTCGAAGGGGGGGAGTCAGCCCCAGCATTTT.

J is TRBJ2-3 and V is TRBV18; 8 nucleotides align to TRBD1. This CDR3 comprises 16 residues. After removal of 3 bases from V and 2 bases from J, the junction contained 7 bases not matched to a gene. Germline CDR1 KGHSH, CDR2 LQKENI. The CDR3 reads CASSPSGTGVTDTQYF. The CDR3 nucleotides read TGTGCCAGCTCACCTTCCGGGACAGGCGTCACAGATACGCAGTATTTT.

The rearrangement joins TRBV15 to TRBJ1-4, with D tentatively TRBD1 (5 bases). CDR3 size: 18 residues. Germline V gene sequence: CDR1 LNHNV, CDR2 YYDKDF (reference sequence). Trimming removed 5 bases from V and 0 bases from J, with 19 bases in between. The CDR3 region is CATSGQNRLRSTNEKLFF. CDR3 coding DNA: TGTGCCACCAGCGGACAAAATAGACTCAGGTCAACTAATGAAAAACTGTTTTTT.

This chain connects TRBV27 to TRBJ2-7, with TRBD1 identical over 9 bases. Losses at the gene ends were 6 bases for V and 4 bases for J; bases not matched to a gene: 10. Germline V gene data show CDR1 as MNHEY and CDR2 as SMNVEV (reference sequence). The CDR3 is 15 residues long. The CDR3 bases are TGTGCCAGCAGCACATACCGGGACAGGGAGTACGAGCAGTACTTC. Translation gives CASSTYRDREYEQYF.

The rearrangement joins TRBV9 to TRBJ2-5; D is possibly TRBD2 (5 bases). Germline V gives CDR1 SGDLS, CDR2 YYNGEE. The CDR3 contains 14 residues. Trimming shortened V by 4 bases and J by 2 bases, and 12 bases separated the two germline ends. Written as DNA, the CDR3 is TGTGCCAGCAGCTCCCGCCCGGGGCAAGAGACCCAGTACTTC. Translation gives CASSSRPGQETQYF. Complete variable domain (other parts from reference TRBV9 and TRBJ2-5): DSGVTQTPKHLITATGQRVTLRCSPRSGDLSVYWYQQSLDQGLQFLIQYYNGEERAKGNILERFSAQQFPDLHSELNLSSLELGDSALYFCASSSRPGQETQYFGPGTRLLVL.

This chain connects TRBV19 to TRBJ2-5, with 8 bases aligning to TRBD2. The CDR3 runs 15 residues. J gave up 0 bases and V 3 bases, and 3 bases lay outside the gene matches. The V gene's germline CDR1 is LNHDA and CDR2 SQIVND (reference sequence). The CDR3 DNA reads TGTGCCAGTAGTATTGTAGCGGGGAACCAAGAGACCCAGTACTTC. Translation gives CASSIVAGNQETQYF. The full variable domain, in which reference TRBV19 and TRBJ2-5 provide the parts outside the CDR3, is DGGITQSPKYLFRKEGQNVTLSCEQNLNHDAMYWYRQDPGQGLRLIYYSQIVNDFQKGDIAEGYSVSREKKESFPLTVTSAQKNPTAFYLCASSIVAGNQETQYFGPGTRLLVL.

V gene TRBV6-6 combines with J gene TRBJ2-2, with a tentative D call TRBD2 (5 bases). The CDR3 spans 12 residues. V was trimmed by 6 bases and J by 4 bases, leaving 6 bases between them. Germline CDR1 reads MNHNY; CDR2 reads SVGAGI (reference sequence). The CDR3 nucleotides are TGTGCCAGCAGCGGGGTCACCGGGGAGCTGTTTTTT. It specifies CASSGVTGELFF.

The genes are TRBV3-1 (or the pseudogene TRBV3-2) and TRBJ1-2, with D perhaps matching TRBD1 (5 bases). The CDR3 runs to 13 residues. In germline, CDR1 is LGHDT, CDR2 YNNKEL (reference sequence). The ends were cut back, 1 base at V and 7 bases at J, with 10 bases in the middle. CDR3 residues: CASSQGQMAGYTF. The CDR3 DNA is TGTGCCAGCAGCCAAGGACAGATGGCTGGCTACACCTTC.

V usage is TRBV6-2 or TRBV6-3 and J usage is TRBJ2-5; 9 bases align to TRBD2. The CDR3 has 19 residues. The germline V gene encodes CDR1 MNHEY and CDR2 SVGEGT. V lost 0 bases and J lost 1; bases outside the gene matches: 12. Written as DNA, the CDR3 is TGTGCCAGCAGTTACTCGACCCTTAGCGGGGGAAGGACCCAAGAGACCCAGTACTTC. Translated, it gives CASSYSTLSGGRTQETQYF.

The gene calls are TRBV30 and TRBJ1-1; D unresolved. The germline CDR1 and CDR2 sequences are GTSNPN and SVGIG (reference sequence). CDR3 size: 12 residues. V was cut by 1 base and J by 6 bases, with 9 bases left in between. CDR3 loop: CAWSERWSEAFF. The CDR3 DNA reads as TGTGCCTGGAGTGAGAGGTGGTCTGAAGCTTTCTTT.

This clone appeared once. The chain employs TRBV7-3 and TRBJ2-2; D possibly corresponds to TRBD1 (5 bases). Trimming took 6 bases from V and 3 from J, leaving 14 bases between them. Germline CDR1 and CDR2: SGHTA and FQGTGA. The CDR3 covers 15 residues. CDR3 sequence (DNA): TGTGCCAGCAGTTCGATGGGGCCTGACACCGGGGAGCTGTTTTTT. Translation gives CASSSMGPDTGELFF. The full variable domain, in which reference TRBV7-3 and TRBJ2-2 provide the parts outside the CDR3, is GAGVSQTPSNKVTEKGKYVELRCDPISGHTALYWYRQSLGQGPEFLIYFQGTGAADDSGLPNDRFFAVRPEGSVSTLKIQRTERGDSAVYLCASSSMGPDTGELFFGEGSRLTVL.

This clone was detected only once. The V and J genes are TRBV20-1 and TRBJ1-5; D gene uncertain. From germline, CDR1 is DFQATT and CDR2 SNEGSKA (reference sequence). This CDR3 region has 14 residues. Trimming shortened V by 3 bases and J by 2 bases, and 11 bases separated the two germline ends. The DNA for the CDR3 is TGCAGTGCTAGTACCCCGAGGGGCAATCAGCCCCAGCATTTT. Residues: CSASTPRGNQPQHF.

J is TRBJ2-7 and V is TRBV7-9; 8 bases line up with TRBD2. CDR1 is SEHNR, CDR2 FQNEAQ, per germline (reference sequence). Trimming removed 5 bases from V and 6 bases from J; junction bases left unmatched: 6. There are 13 residues in the CDR3. Written as DNA, the CDR3 is TGTGCCAGCAGCCGAGCGGGAGCCCCCGAGCAGTACTTC. Its protein is CASSRAGAPEQYF.

This CDR3 reads CASSYSRVHRDTQYF. The DNA for the CDR3 is TGTGCCAGCAGTTACTCGCGAGTCCACCGAGATACGCAGTATTTT. The gene calls are TRBV6-5 and TRBJ2-3, with D hard to call. CDR3 length: 15 residues. V lost 0 bases to trimming and J lost 5 bases, with 12 bases between them. Germline lookup yields CDR1 MNHEY and CDR2 SVGAGI.

In regard to this clone: This same CDR3 is encoded by further DNA sequences in the sample. This chain links TRBV5-1 with TRBJ2-2, with 7 bases aligning to TRBD1. Germline assignment: CDR1 SGHRS and CDR2 YFSETQ. J lost 7 bases, V lost 0 bases, and 6 bases had no gene match. The CDR3 length is 15 residues. DNA for the CDR3: TGCGCCAGCAGCTTGGAAGGCAGGGGGATCGGGGAGCTGTTTTTT. Protein product: CASSLEGRGIGELFF.

The CDR3 sequence is CASSQALAGDTNEQFF. Written as DNA, the CDR3 is TGTGCCAGCAGCCAAGCTCTAGCGGGAGATACAAATGAGCAGTTCTTC. V is TRBV4-2 and J is TRBJ2-1; 10 bases line up with TRBD2. V was pared by 1 base and J by 7 bases, with 7 bases of the junction left unmatched. Germline values: CDR1 LGHNA, CDR2 YNFKEQ. The CDR3 is made up of 16 amino acids.